This is a list of T cell receptor beta chains from one sample in a study of Graves' ophthalmopathy and Graves' hyperthyroidism. MiXCR was run by TCRdb on the multiplex PCR reads, yielding one entry per CDR3 protein. This sample carries around 1.1 million distinct CDR3 sequences, less than 45% of them seen once, and the ten largest clones take around 10%. Material for sequencing was peripheral blood or thyroid tissue (not recorded which). The receptors here all came from an adult man with Graves' hyperthyroidism. Each CDR3 is given with its conserved first and last residue. A D gene is named only where the DNA matches it firmly. Clone size appears in some rows only: once, few, many, or a class for an expanded clone.

>TRBV2|.|.|TRBJ1-1
TGTGCCGGGACCAGCGGCACTGAAGCTTTCTTT
CAGTSGTEAFF
>TRBV7-2|.|many|TRBJ1-5
TGTGCCAGCAGCTTAGAATCGACACCGCAGCCCCAGCATTTT
CASSLESTPQPQHF
>TRBV15|TRBD1|many|TRBJ2-2
TGTGCCACCAGGAGAGGGGGCACGAACACCGGGGAGCTGTTTTTT
CATRRGGTNTGELFF
>TRBV10-3|.|many|TRBJ1-6
TGTGCCAGCAGTGAGTCACAGGCAGCACGGAATTCACCCCTCCACTTT
CASSESQAARNSPLHF
>TRBV7-2|TRBD2|.|TRBJ2-5
TGTGCCAGCAGCGCCCCGACTAGCGGGAGGCAAGAGACCCAGTACTTC
CASSAPTSGRQETQYF
>TRBV7-2|TRBD2|.|TRBJ2-2
TGTGCCAGCAGTTGGGTAGCGGGAGATACCGGGGAGCTGTTTTTT
CASSWVAGDTGELFF
>TRBV9|.|many|TRBJ2-6
TGTGCCAGCAGTACACCACCTGGGGCCAACGTCCTGACTTTC
CASSTPPGANVLTF
>TRBV2|.|many|TRBJ1-1
TGTGCCAGCGGGATCAGGGTCACTGAAGCTTTCTTT
CASGIRVTEAFF
>TRBV20-1|.|.|TRBJ2-7
TGCAGTGCTAGAGATTTGGAGGGATTCTTCGGTTACGAGCAGTACTTC
CSARDLEGFFGYEQYF
>TRBV7-9|.|once|TRBJ1-1
TGTGCCAGCAGCCCCCTCAGGGTTTACACTGAAGCTTTCTTT
CASSPLRVYTEAFF
>TRBV7-9|TRBD1|.|TRBJ1-5
TGTGCCAGCAGCCCTCAGGGGGCAGCTCAGCATTTT
CASSPQGAAQHF
>TRBV29-1|.|.|TRBJ1-2
TGCAGCGTTGAAGATGGAACAGGGTTGAGCTACACCTTC
CSVEDGTGLSYTF
>TRBV7-6|.|many|TRBJ2-6
TGTGCCAGCAGCCCGAGCGCAGGGAGAGGGGCCAACGTCCTGACTTTC
CASSPSAGRGANVLTF
>TRBV24-1|.|many|TRBJ2-2
TGTGCCACCAGTGACACTGACGGGGAGCTGTTTTTT
CATSDTDGELFF
>TRBV15|.|many|TRBJ2-7
TGTGCCACCAGCAGAGAGGCGGGTCCCTACGAGCAGTACTTC
CATSREAGPYEQYF
>TRBV20-1|.|many|TRBJ1-2
TGCGGGGTAAGACGATCTTATGGCTACACCTTC
CGVRRSYGYTF
>TRBV9|.|many|TRBJ2-2
TGTGCCAGCAGCAAGGACAGCGTGGAGCTGTTTTTT
CASSKDSVELFF
>TRBV7-2|.|many|TRBJ2-2
TGTGCCAGCACCCCGGGAGGACAGGGTAACACCGGGGAGCTGTTTTTT
CASTPGGQGNTGELFF
>TRBV20-1|.|many|TRBJ2-7
TGCGCCGCCGGCCCTGGACCGTACGAGCAGTACTTC
CAAGPGPYEQYF
>TRBV20-1|.|.|TRBJ2-5
TGCAGTGCTAGAGATATTACAGGGAAGGGGGAGACCCAGTACTTC
CSARDITGKGETQYF